What follows is one T cell receptor beta chain and its context. The antigen remains undetermined. The CDR3 length is 15 residues. Trimming cost V 5 bases and J 4 bases; bases outside gene matches: 11. The V gene's germline CDR1 is DFQATT and CDR2 SNEGSKA (reference sequence). This sample was included in a study of post-analysis software for immune sequencing data. Study results and caveats: Compared with controls, patients had more of about 5 TRBV segments, including TRBV5-6, TRBV5-1 and TRBV20-1. Strong co-clustering by F measure was evident for samples that had been prepared in the same batch.

Presence of unique molecular identifiers characterized the TCR beta cDNA libraries. T cells numbering about 0.85 to 10 million gave rise to 500,000 or so cDNA molecules. TCRdb called the PCR reads again in MiXCR, with one record for every CDR3 protein. The profile covers fewer than 550,000 distinct CDR3 sequences, with 30% to 40% appearing a single time and less than 6% taken by the ten largest. The sequenced sample was blood. The sequence came from a girl aged 2-17 years with multiple sclerosis. The chain carries TRBV20-1 and TRBJ1-2, with 9 bases that match TRBD1. CDR3 DNA sequence: TGCAGTGCTTCCGGGACAGGGAGTGCGGTCTATGGCTACACCTTC. Translated, it gives CSASGTGSAVYGYTF.